This T cell receptor beta chain was recovered during a study of control samples from healthy donors and cancer patients. Germline CDR1 and CDR2: SGHAT and FQNNGV. The CDR3 length is 13 residues. V lost 5 bases and J 5 bases, leaving 12 bases between the germline ends. The protocol was immunoSEQ multiplex PCR, while the TCRdb copy is restricted to in-frame clones and leaves out a portion. The sample records about 250,000 clones, about 80% being singletons. The chain combines TRBV11-2 with TRBJ2-5; D could derive from TRBD1 or TRBD2 (5 bases each). The specimen sequenced was PBMCs. The clonotype was recovered from a woman aged 55-69 years with lung cancer. The CDR3, as DNA: TGTGCCAGCAGCCCCGGGGCCGGGGAGACCCAGTACTTC. Its translation is CASSPGAGETQYF.